These 21 T cell receptor beta chains came from one sample sequenced in a study of blood T cell repertoires in COVID-19. Assay: immunoSEQ multiplex PCR; the TCRdb copy retains only in-frame clones and omits some. Of approximately 300,000 clones detected, 65% to 85% appear once; the ten largest clones hold about 1.2%. Sample: peripheral blood. The receptors come from a woman between 45 and 60 years old with acute or convalescent COVID-19.

The gene calls are TRBV29-1 and TRBJ2-7; 9 bases map to TRBD1. Losses at the gene ends were 4 bases for V and 2 bases for J; bases not matched to a gene: 3. Germline CDR1 and CDR2: SQVTM and ANQGSEA. The CDR3 covers 13 residues. For the CDR3, the DNA is TGCAGCGTTGGGGACAGGGTACCCTACGAGCAGTACTTC. Translation: CSVGDRVPYEQYF.

The chain uses TRBV5-1 and TRBJ2-3; a weak D match, TRBD2 (5 bases). The CDR3 extends over 12 amino acids. CDR1 is SGHRS, CDR2 YFSETQ, per germline. V lost 4 bases, J lost 13 bases, and 16 bases lay in between. The CDR3 coding sequence is TGCGCCAGCAGCGGCGAGGGCGGGCCCAAGTATTTT. Its protein is CASSGEGGPKYF.

V gene TRBV12-5 combines with J gene TRBJ2-7, with TRBD1 matching over 10 bases. Germline V gives CDR1 LGHNT, CDR2 FRNRAP. V lost 4 bases and J lost 5; bases outside the gene matches: 17. This CDR3 contains 18 residues. DNA of the CDR3: TGTGCTAGTGGTTCAACTAGGGACAGGGGCGGTTTGGAGCACGAGCAGTACGTC. Translation gives CASGSTRDRGGLEHEQYV.

V and J are TRBV20-1 and TRBJ1-1; D remains ambiguous. CDR3 length: 13 residues. Trimming removed 3 bases at V and 4 bases at J, with 12 bases between. The germline V gene encodes CDR1 DFQATT and CDR2 SNEGSKA (reference sequence). CDR3 sequence reads: CSASKGRGTEAFF. The CDR3 bases are TGCAGTGCTAGTAAGGGCCGGGGCACTGAAGCTTTCTTT.

The genes are TRBV5-4 and TRBJ1-2; 8 bases are a match to TRBD1. J lost 4 bases, V lost 4 bases, and 6 bases had no gene match. Germline CDR1 SGHNT, CDR2 YYREEE (reference sequence). The CDR3 consists of 14 residues. The CDR3 bases are TGTGCCAGCAGCATTCGGACAGGGACCTATGGCTACACCTTC. Translating it yields CASSIRTGTYGYTF.

The chain is built from TRBV2 and TRBJ2-5; 8 bases are a match to TRBD1. With V trimmed by 6 bases and J by 4 bases, 13 bases remained unmatched. CDR1 is SNHLY, CDR2 FYNNEI, per germline. The CDR3 sequence is 16 residues long. CDR3 sequence (DNA): TGTGCCAGCAGGAACGGCCAGGGGGCTTCAGGAGAGACCCAGTACTTC. It is translated as CASRNGQGASGETQYF.

The V gene is TRBV2, the J gene TRBJ1-1; TRBD1 might be the D (6 bases). V dropped 7 bases and J dropped 1 base, with 10 bases sitting between them. CDR1 is SNHLY, CDR2 FYNNEI, per germline. CDR3 length: 13 residues. The CDR3 nucleotides read TGTGCCAGCATGGGGGGGCGGAACACTGAAGCTTTCTTT. Amino acid sequence: CASMGGRNTEAFF.

V gene TRBV2 combines with J gene TRBJ2-2; D is undetermined. Germline V gene data show CDR1 as SNHLY and CDR2 as FYNNEI. V was pared by 7 bases and J by 2 bases, with 8 bases between. The CDR3 runs to 13 residues. The CDR3 sequence is CASIAGNTGELFF. CDR3 nucleotide sequence: TGTGCCAGCATTGCAGGAAACACCGGGGAGCTGTTTTTT.

This rearrangement joins TRBV6-6 to TRBJ1-6; tentatively, D is TRBD1 (6 bases). Trimming cost V 5 bases and J 12 bases, with 29 bases left between them. This CDR3 has 18 amino acids. Looked up from germline, CDR1 is MNHNY and CDR2 is SVGAGI (reference sequence). The CDR3 protein is CASSPLSGHKSGTQPLHF. In DNA form, the CDR3 reads TGTGCCAGCAGTCCTCTATCGGGACACAAGAGCGGAACACAACCCCTCCACTTT.

The CDR3: CASSLRQGWNYGYTF. The CDR3 DNA follows: TGTGCCAGCAGCCTTCGACAGGGGTGGAACTATGGCTACACCTTC. The V gene is TRBV14, the J gene TRBJ1-2; 8 bases agree with TRBD1. Germline assignment: CDR1 SGHDN and CDR2 FVKESK. The CDR3 consists of 15 residues. The V and J ends lost 4 bases and 2 bases, in that order; junction bases with no gene match: 6.

This clone was observed a single time. The genes are TRBV7-2 and TRBJ1-2; D not certain. The germline gives CDR1 SGHTA, CDR2 FQGNSA. CDR3 size: 14 residues. Trimming took 5 bases from V and 0 from J, leaving 10 bases between them. CDR3 amino acids: CASSLTIANYGYTF. The CDR3 DNA reads TGTGCCAGCAGCCTAACCATAGCTAACTATGGCTACACCTTC.

The J gene is TRBJ2-7, the V gene TRBV30; no reliable D call. Germline loops: CDR1 GTSNPN, CDR2 SVGIG (reference sequence). Trimming took off 1 base at V and 1 base at J, with 11 bases between the two ends. The CDR3 contains 14 residues. The CDR3: CAWSADQASYEQYF. In nucleotides, the CDR3 is TGTGCCTGGAGTGCCGATCAGGCGTCCTACGAGCAGTACTTC. The whole variable domain, remainder taken from reference TRBV30 and TRBJ2-7, is SQTIHQWPATLVQPVGSPLSLECTVEGTSNPNLYWYRQAAGRGLQLLFYSVGIGQISSEVPQNLSASRPQDRQFILSSKKLLLSDSGFYLCAWSADQASYEQYFGPGTRLTVT.

V gene TRBV7-3 combines with J gene TRBJ1-1; a possible D gene is TRBD1 (5 bases). Looked up from germline, CDR1 is SGHTA and CDR2 is FQGTGA. V lost 6 bases, J lost 2 bases, and 10 bases lay in between. The CDR3 runs to 13 residues. The CDR3, as DNA: TGTGCCAGCAGTGACCAGGGTAACACTGAAGCTTTCTTT. This gives the protein CASSDQGNTEAFF.

The chain carries TRBV29-1 and TRBJ1-2; TRBD1 is a possible D gene (5 bases). Trimming pared 0 bases from V and 8 bases from J, leaving 16 bases between. This CDR3 is 14 amino acids long. The germline gives CDR1 SQVTM, CDR2 ANQGSEA. As DNA, the CDR3 is TGCAGCGTTGAAGATCGTTCGACAGTGGGGGGCTACACCTTC. It codes for CSVEDRSTVGGYTF.

The chain is built from TRBV9 and TRBJ2-1; 7 nucleotides align to TRBD2. The CDR3 extends over 15 amino acids. Germline-derived CDR1 and CDR2 are SGDLS and YYNGEE. V was pared by 1 base and J by 8 bases, with 9 bases of the junction left unmatched. As DNA, the CDR3 is TGTGCCAGCAGCGTATTGGCTAGCGGAATAGATGAGCAGTTCTTC. Translating gives CASSVLASGIDEQFF.

This rearrangement joins TRBV4-1 to TRBJ2-3; 8 nucleotides line up with TRBD2. V was pared by 2 bases and J by 0 bases, with 7 bases of the junction left unmatched. This CDR3 contains 17 residues. Germline lookup yields CDR1 MGHRA and CDR2 YSYEKL. The DNA of the CDR3 is TGCGCCAGCAGCCAACCCCTACTAGCGGAGAGCACAGATACGCAGTATTTT. Residues: CASSQPLLAESTDTQYF.

The V and J genes are TRBV18 and TRBJ2-3, with D possibly being TRBD2 (5 bases). Trimming removed 6 bases at V and 4 bases at J, with 11 bases between. CDR1 is KGHSH and CDR2 is LQKENI in the germline V gene. The CDR3 contains 13 residues. The CDR3 region is CASSNNGADTQYF. The CDR3 DNA reads TGTGCCAGCTCCAACAACGGGGCAGATACGCAGTATTTT.

The chain combines TRBV18 with TRBJ2-7, with TRBD2 as a possible D gene (6 bases). CDR3 size: 14 residues. Between the trimmed V and J ends, which lost 1 base and 4 bases, there was a span of 11 bases. The germline CDR1 and CDR2 sequences are KGHSH and LQKENI. The CDR3 is CASSPRGETYEQYF. For the CDR3, the DNA is TGTGCCAGCTCACCACGGGGGGAGACTTACGAGCAGTACTTC.

This rearrangement joins TRBV7-2 to TRBJ2-3; 11 bases match TRBD2. The germline V gene encodes CDR1 SGHTA and CDR2 FQGNSA. V dropped 4 bases and J dropped 5; count of bases not matched to a gene: 5. The CDR3 runs 15 residues. For the CDR3, the DNA is TGTGCCAGCAGCTCAACTAGCGGGGGTGGAGATACGCAGTATTTT. Translation gives CASSSTSGGGDTQYF.

The J gene is TRBJ2-1, the V gene TRBV5-1, with TRBD2 matching 8 bases. With 0 bases clipped from V and 7 bases from J, the junction kept 6 bases outside the gene matches. This CDR3 is 15 amino acids long. In germline, CDR1 is SGHRS, CDR2 YFSETQ. Here the CDR3 DNA reads TGCGCCAGCAGCTTGGAACTAGCGGTGAAGAATGAGCAGTTCTTC. Amino acid sequence: CASSLELAVKNEQFF.

The gene calls are TRBV7-2 and TRBJ1-2; a possible D gene is TRBD1 (5 bases). Germline V gives CDR1 SGHTA, CDR2 FQGNSA. The CDR3 length is 15 residues. V lost 1 base and J lost 6, with 15 bases in between. The CDR3 bases are TGTGCCAGCAGCTTAGAGACAGCTAACCGGGATGGCTACACCTTC. Protein sequence: CASSLETANRDGYTF.